This TCR beta chain was captured by sequencing in a study of post-analysis software for immune sequencing data. Study as a whole: The study covered relapsing-remitting, secondary progressive and progressive-relapsing courses of multiple sclerosis. General observations from the study: About 5 TRBV segments appeared more often in patients than in controls, and TRBV5-6, TRBV5-1 and TRBV20-1 were among these. Clustering by F measure revealed strong co-clustering among samples prepared together in one batch. Significantly lower normalized Chao1 diversity was seen in multiple sclerosis patients than in controls.

Germline V CDR1 and CDR2: SGHTA, FQGNSA. Trimming left V 7 bases short and J 5 bases short, with 12 bases between. This CDR3 is built from 13 residues. To note about this clonotype: Its antigen is as yet unknown.

Unique molecular identifiers had been added to the TCR beta cDNA libraries. TCRdb redid the calling of the PCR reads with MiXCR, one entry per CDR3 protein. Counted here are hundreds of thousands of distinct CDR3 sequences, approximately 59% occurring once; the ten biggest clones make up approximately 10%. The sequencing sample was made of blood. This receptor was obtained from a girl aged 2 to 10 with multiple sclerosis. The J gene is TRBJ2-4, the V gene TRBV7-2; D may match TRBD1 or TRBD2 (5 bases each). CDR3 protein: CASTGLGENIQYF. CDR3 bases: TGTGCCAGCACCGGACTGGGGGAAAACATTCAGTACTTC. The complete variable domain, with remaining parts taken from reference TRBV7-2 and TRBJ2-4, reads GAGVSQSPSNKVTEKGKDVELRCDPISGHTALYWYRQSLGQGLEFLIYFQGNSAPDKSGLPSDRFSAERTGGSVSTLTIQRTQQEDSAVYLCASTGLGENIQYFGAGTRLSVL.